These T cell receptor beta chains were read from a single sample in a study of blood T cell repertoires in COVID-19. Profiled with immunoSEQ multiplex PCR; TCRdb holds only in-frame clones, not every one. Of roughly 250,000 clones in the sample, approximately 90% are singletons; the top ten hold nearly 6.5%. The material sequenced was PBMCs or T cells enriched from blood (not recorded which). The receptor set was obtained from a woman in her twenties or thirties with acute COVID-19. The CDR3 runs from the conserved cysteine through the conserved F or W. The order of the fields is CDR3 protein, CDR3 DNA, clone size, D gene, J gene, V gene. A D gene is named only where the DNA matches it firmly. Clone size is stated in some rows and not others, as once, few, many or a class when expanded.

CDR3 protein: CASSQGDRSTDTQYF; CDR3 DNA: TGTGCCAGCAGCCAAGGGGACAGGAGCACAGATACGCAGTATTTT; clone size: -; D gene: TRBD1; J gene: TRBJ2-3; V gene: TRBV14
CDR3 protein: CASNQGQGPTEAFF; CDR3 DNA: TGTGCCAGCAACCAAGGACAGGGACCTACTGAAGCTTTCTTT; clone size: -; D gene: TRBD1; J gene: TRBJ1-1; V gene: TRBV3-1/TRBV3-2
CDR3 protein: CASSVYWDRVNSPLHF; CDR3 DNA: TGTGCCAGCAGTGTATACTGGGACAGGGTGAATTCACCCCTCCACTTT; clone size: -; D gene: TRBD1; J gene: TRBJ1-6; V gene: TRBV6-2/TRBV6-3
CDR3 protein: CASSPQGGGGIQPQHF; CDR3 DNA: TGTGCCAGCTCACCACAGGGTGGAGGGGGCATTCAGCCCCAGCATTTT; clone size: -; D gene: TRBD1; J gene: TRBJ1-5; V gene: TRBV18
CDR3 protein: CASRPGTGDARAGELFF; CDR3 DNA: TGTGCCAGCAGACCCGGGACAGGGGATGCGCGGGCCGGGGAGCTGTTTTTT; clone size: -; D gene: TRBD1; J gene: TRBJ2-2; V gene: TRBV2
CDR3 protein: CASSFSSGSYNEQFF; CDR3 DNA: TGTGCCAGCAGCTTCTCTAGCGGCTCCTACAATGAGCAGTTCTTC; clone size: -; D gene: TRBD2; J gene: TRBJ2-1; V gene: TRBV5-4
CDR3 protein: CASSYYSGSGVSSYNEQFF; CDR3 DNA: TGTGCCAGCAGTTATTACTCGGGTAGCGGGGTGAGCTCCTACAATGAGCAGTTCTTC; clone size: once; D gene: TRBD2; J gene: TRBJ2-1; V gene: TRBV6-2/TRBV6-3
CDR3 protein: CASSEPVGGAGRRQSGEKLFF; CDR3 DNA: TGTGCCAGCAGTGAACCCGTGGGGGGGGCAGGAAGGAGGCAGTCGGGTGAAAAACTGTTTTTT; clone size: -; D gene: -; J gene: TRBJ1-4; V gene: TRBV2
CDR3 protein: CASTPSLPESLLGYTF; CDR3 DNA: TGTGCCAGTACTCCATCCCTCCCGGAGTCCTTACTTGGCTACACCTTC; clone size: -; D gene: -; J gene: TRBJ1-2; V gene: TRBV19
CDR3 protein: CASSLYQTGIEQYF; CDR3 DNA: TGTGCCAGCAGTTTATACCAGACAGGGATCGAGCAGTACTTC; clone size: -; D gene: TRBD1; J gene: TRBJ2-7; V gene: TRBV28
CDR3 protein: CASRPGQGGQPQHF; CDR3 DNA: TGTGCCAGCAGACCCGGACAGGGAGGTCAGCCCCAGCATTTT; clone size: -; D gene: TRBD1; J gene: TRBJ1-5; V gene: TRBV2
CDR3 protein: CASSQTSQGLPEAFF; CDR3 DNA: TGTGCCAGCAGCCAGACTTCGCAGGGTCTCCCTGAAGCTTTCTTT; clone size: -; D gene: -; J gene: TRBJ1-1; V gene: TRBV5-4
CDR3 protein: CASQDSASTDTQYF; CDR3 DNA: TGTGCCAGTCAGGACTCCGCTAGCACAGATACGCAGTATTTT; clone size: -; D gene: -; J gene: TRBJ2-3; V gene: TRBV19
CDR3 protein: CASSLGQGMSGNTIYF; CDR3 DNA: TGCGCCAGCAGCCTCGGACAGGGGATGTCTGGAAACACCATATATTTT; clone size: -; D gene: TRBD1; J gene: TRBJ1-3; V gene: TRBV5-1
CDR3 protein: CASSLAAWGGRGTEAFF; CDR3 DNA: TGTGCCAGCAGCTTAGCCGCATGGGGGGGAAGGGGCACTGAAGCTTTCTTT; clone size: once; D gene: -; J gene: TRBJ1-1; V gene: TRBV7-2
CDR3 protein: CASSSGQRETQYF; CDR3 DNA: TGTGCCAGCAGCTCGGGACAGCGAGAGACCCAGTACTTC; clone size: -; D gene: TRBD1; J gene: TRBJ2-5; V gene: TRBV11-2
CDR3 protein: CASSARGTSGGTDTQYF; CDR3 DNA: TGCGCCAGCAGCGCACGAGGGACTAGCGGGGGCACAGATACGCAGTATTTT; clone size: -; D gene: TRBD2; J gene: TRBJ2-3; V gene: TRBV5-1
CDR3 protein: CASSQTGVDGYTF; CDR3 DNA: TGTGCCAGCAGTCAAACAGGGGTAGATGGCTACACCTTC; clone size: -; D gene: TRBD1; J gene: TRBJ1-2; V gene: TRBV28
CDR3 protein: CASRSQGGSAQPQHF; CDR3 DNA: TGTGCCAGCAGGAGTCAGGGTGGTTCAGCTCAGCCCCAGCATTTT; clone size: -; D gene: -; J gene: TRBJ1-5; V gene: TRBV28
CDR3 protein: CASSLRETDTQYF; CDR3 DNA: TGCGCCAGCAGCTTGCGGGAGACAGATACGCAGTATTTT; clone size: -; D gene: -; J gene: TRBJ2-3; V gene: TRBV5-1
CDR3 protein: CASSQGGGTGANVLTF; CDR3 DNA: TGTGCCAGCAGCCAAGGGGGGGGTACTGGGGCCAACGTCCTGACTTTC; clone size: once; D gene: TRBD2; J gene: TRBJ2-6; V gene: TRBV3-1/TRBV3-2
CDR3 protein: CAISETGGGSYEQYF; CDR3 DNA: TGTGCCATCAGTGAGACAGGGGGTGGTTCCTACGAGCAGTACTTC; clone size: -; D gene: TRBD1; J gene: TRBJ2-7; V gene: TRBV10-3
CDR3 protein: CASKDRGNTEAFF; CDR3 DNA: TGCGCCAGCAAAGACAGGGGGAACACTGAAGCTTTCTTT; clone size: -; D gene: TRBD1; J gene: TRBJ1-1; V gene: TRBV10-2
CDR3 protein: CASSYSTSGRARRTDTQYF; CDR3 DNA: TGTGCCAGCAGTTACTCGACTAGCGGGAGGGCCAGGAGGACAGATACGCAGTATTTT; clone size: -; D gene: TRBD2; J gene: TRBJ2-3; V gene: TRBV6-2/TRBV6-3
CDR3 protein: CASAAWTSIHEQFF; CDR3 DNA: TGTGCCAGCGCCGCGTGGACTAGCATCCATGAGCAGTTCTTC; clone size: -; D gene: TRBD2; J gene: TRBJ2-1; V gene: TRBV18
CDR3 protein: CASSLIDRKSPYEQYF; CDR3 DNA: TGTGCCAGCAGCCTAATAGACAGAAAATCCCCTTACGAGCAGTACTTC; clone size: -; D gene: -; J gene: TRBJ2-7; V gene: TRBV28
CDR3 protein: CASSTNQGAGNTIYF; CDR3 DNA: TGTGCCAGCAGCACAAACCAGGGTGCTGGAAACACCATATATTTT; clone size: -; D gene: -; J gene: TRBJ1-3; V gene: TRBV7-9
CDR3 protein: CASSPGRPFEAFF; CDR3 DNA: TGTGCCAGCAGTCCGGGAAGGCCCTTTGAAGCTTTCTTT; clone size: -; D gene: -; J gene: TRBJ1-1; V gene: TRBV25-1
CDR3 protein: CASSPVDTLSNQPQHF; CDR3 DNA: TGTGCCAGCAGCCCGGTGGACACCCTTAGCAATCAGCCCCAGCATTTT; clone size: -; D gene: -; J gene: TRBJ1-5; V gene: TRBV7-9
CDR3 protein: CSARPDRGFVEAFF; CDR3 DNA: TGCAGCGCCCGTCCCGACAGGGGCTTCGTTGAAGCTTTCTTT; clone size: -; D gene: TRBD1; J gene: TRBJ1-1; V gene: TRBV29-1
CDR3 protein: CASSKWGGTSYEQYF; CDR3 DNA: TGTGCCAGCAGCAAATGGGGGGGTACCTCCTACGAGCAGTACTTC; clone size: -; D gene: TRBD2; J gene: TRBJ2-7; V gene: TRBV7-9
CDR3 protein: CASSPTSNEQFF; CDR3 DNA: TGTGCCAGCAGCCCGACTTCTAATGAGCAGTTCTTC; clone size: -; D gene: -; J gene: TRBJ2-1; V gene: TRBV11-3
CDR3 protein: CASSLQGTTSTDTQYF; CDR3 DNA: TGTGCCAGCAGCTTACAGGGCACCACGAGCACAGATACGCAGTATTTT; clone size: -; D gene: -; J gene: TRBJ2-3; V gene: TRBV7-9
CDR3 protein: CASSHGTGLSGNTIYF; CDR3 DNA: TGTGCCAGCAGCCATGGGACAGGGCTCAGTGGAAACACCATATATTTT; clone size: -; D gene: TRBD1; J gene: TRBJ1-3; V gene: TRBV13
CDR3 protein: CASRTVYGYTF; CDR3 DNA: TGTGCCAGCAGGACAGTTTATGGCTACACCTTC; clone size: -; D gene: -; J gene: TRBJ1-2; V gene: TRBV6-5
CDR3 protein: CASSYTLDEQFF; CDR3 DNA: TGTGCCAGCAGCTATACTTTGGATGAGCAGTTCTTC; clone size: -; D gene: -; J gene: TRBJ2-1; V gene: TRBV5-4
CDR3 protein: CASNPRDPLTDGYTF; CDR3 DNA: TGTGCCAGCAATCCCCGGGATCCCCTTACGGATGGCTACACCTTC; clone size: -; D gene: -; J gene: TRBJ1-2; V gene: TRBV7-9
CDR3 protein: CASSLAARQETQYF; CDR3 DNA: TGTGCCAGCAGCTTGGCAGCGCGCCAAGAGACCCAGTACTTC; clone size: -; D gene: -; J gene: TRBJ2-5; V gene: TRBV5-4
CDR3 protein: CSVPRQGVGYNEQFF; CDR3 DNA: TGCAGCGTACCCAGACAGGGGGTGGGCTACAATGAGCAGTTCTTC; clone size: few; D gene: TRBD1; J gene: TRBJ2-1; V gene: TRBV29-1
CDR3 protein: CASSVGLAVRVGDTQYF; CDR3 DNA: TGTGCCAGCAGCGTGGGGCTAGCGGTGAGGGTAGGCGATACGCAGTATTTT; clone size: -; D gene: TRBD2; J gene: TRBJ2-3; V gene: TRBV9
CDR3 protein: CASSYSGQGGSWTEAFF; CDR3 DNA: TGTGCCAGCAGTTACTCGGGGCAGGGAGGAAGTTGGACTGAAGCTTTCTTT; clone size: -; D gene: -; J gene: TRBJ1-1; V gene: TRBV6-2/TRBV6-3
CDR3 protein: CAWSKQGLRTEAFF; CDR3 DNA: TGTGCCTGGAGTAAACAGGGGCTGCGCACTGAAGCTTTCTTT; clone size: -; D gene: TRBD1; J gene: TRBJ1-1; V gene: TRBV30
CDR3 protein: CASSLRGSQPQHF; CDR3 DNA: TGTGCCAGCAGTTTAAGAGGGAGTCAGCCCCAGCATTTT; clone size: -; D gene: -; J gene: TRBJ1-5; V gene: TRBV28
CDR3 protein: CASSLVFRSGTDTQYF; CDR3 DNA: TGTGCCAGCAGCTTAGTTTTTAGATCGGGGACAGATACGCAGTATTTT; clone size: -; D gene: -; J gene: TRBJ2-3; V gene: TRBV7-2
CDR3 protein: CASSLAGGGPIVADTQYF; CDR3 DNA: TGTGCCAGCAGCTTAGCGGGGGGAGGGCCTATAGTCGCAGATACGCAGTATTTT; clone size: -; D gene: TRBD2; J gene: TRBJ2-3; V gene: TRBV7-8
CDR3 protein: CASSIVQGTEAFF; CDR3 DNA: TGTGCCAGTAGTATAGTACAGGGCACTGAAGCTTTCTTT; clone size: -; D gene: -; J gene: TRBJ1-1; V gene: TRBV19
CDR3 protein: CASSLRGRDQPQHF; CDR3 DNA: TGTGCCAGCAGCTTAAGGGGGAGGGATCAGCCCCAGCATTTT; clone size: -; D gene: -; J gene: TRBJ1-5; V gene: TRBV7-2
CDR3 protein: CASTLIGAVGNTIYF; CDR3 DNA: TGTGCCAGTACCCTAATAGGGGCGGTTGGAAACACCATATATTTT; clone size: few; D gene: -; J gene: TRBJ1-3; V gene: TRBV19
CDR3 protein: CASRLAGAYNEQFF; CDR3 DNA: TGTGCCAGTAGGCTGGCGGGGGCCTACAATGAGCAGTTCTTC; clone size: -; D gene: TRBD2; J gene: TRBJ2-1; V gene: TRBV19
CDR3 protein: CASSVVTGYQETQYF; CDR3 DNA: TGTGCCAGCAGCGTAGTGACAGGGTACCAAGAGACCCAGTACTTC; clone size: -; D gene: TRBD1; J gene: TRBJ2-5; V gene: TRBV9
CDR3 protein: CASSQDPANTGELFF; CDR3 DNA: TGTGCCAGCAGCCAAGATCCAGCGAACACCGGGGAGCTGTTTTTT; clone size: -; D gene: -; J gene: TRBJ2-2; V gene: TRBV3-1/TRBV3-2
CDR3 protein: CASSLVPQGYGYTF; CDR3 DNA: TGTGCCAGCAGCTTGGTCCCCCAGGGCTATGGCTACACCTTC; clone size: -; D gene: -; J gene: TRBJ1-2; V gene: TRBV11-2
CDR3 protein: CASTPPDRAGGPTDTQYF; CDR3 DNA: TGTGCCAGCACCCCGCCCGACAGAGCGGGAGGGCCAACAGATACGCAGTATTTT; clone size: -; D gene: TRBD2; J gene: TRBJ2-3; V gene: TRBV6-8
CDR3 protein: CASSYPGQRRFEQYF; CDR3 DNA: TGTGCCAGCAGTTACCCGGGACAGCGCCGATTTGAGCAGTACTTC; clone size: -; D gene: TRBD1; J gene: TRBJ2-7; V gene: TRBV6-6
CDR3 protein: CASSPSGRGVFF; CDR3 DNA: TGTGCCAGCAGCCCCTCGGGCAGGGGGGTGTTTTTT; clone size: -; D gene: TRBD1; J gene: TRBJ1-4; V gene: TRBV12-3/TRBV12-4
CDR3 protein: CASSALVFQGSGANVLTF; CDR3 DNA: TGTGCCAGCAGCGCCCTGGTTTTTCAGGGATCCGGGGCCAACGTCCTGACTTTC; clone size: -; D gene: -; J gene: TRBJ2-6; V gene: TRBV11-2
CDR3 protein: CASSVGSSAGNTEAFF; CDR3 DNA: TGTGCCAGCAGCGTAGGAAGTTCGGCAGGTAACACTGAAGCTTTCTTT; clone size: -; D gene: -; J gene: TRBJ1-1; V gene: TRBV9
CDR3 protein: CASSLAGASGILTDTQYF; CDR3 DNA: TGCGCCAGCAGCTTGGCCGGGGCTAGCGGAATACTCACAGATACGCAGTATTTT; clone size: -; D gene: TRBD2; J gene: TRBJ2-3; V gene: TRBV5-1
CDR3 protein: CASSLVFRERYGYTF; CDR3 DNA: TGTGCCAGCAGCTTAGTATTCAGGGAACGGTATGGCTACACCTTC; clone size: -; D gene: -; J gene: TRBJ1-2; V gene: TRBV13